The 14 T cell receptor beta chains in this list originate from one sample, sequenced in a study of CD8 T cells in Susac syndrome. RNA was extracted with the RNeasy kit, and a quantity of 0.5 to 1 ug was reverse transcribed using random hexamers. TCRdb reprocessed the immunoSEQ multiplex PCR reads via MiXCR and lists one record per CDR3 protein. The sample records approximately 150,000 distinct CDR3 sequences, around 94% being singletons. Source material: CD4+ T cells from PBMCs. Receptor source: a human donor with multiple sclerosis.

CDR3 protein: CSAPRPNEKLFF. CDR3 DNA: TGCAGTGCCCCCCGGCCTAATGAAAAACTGTTTTTT. The J gene is TRBJ1-4, the V gene TRBV20-1; D is ambiguous. This CDR3 comprises 12 residues. The V and J ends lost 6 bases and 3 bases respectively, with 8 bases between them. Looked up from germline, CDR1 is DFQATT and CDR2 is SNEGSKA (reference sequence).

The rearrangement uses TRBV20-1 and TRBJ2-5, with D uncertain. This CDR3 contains 11 residues. Germline V lookup: CDR1 DFQATT, CDR2 SNEGSKA (reference sequence). V shed 5 bases and J shed 7 bases, with 11 bases lying between them. The CDR3 loop is CSAGNYGTQYF. The CDR3 DNA reads TGCAGTGCTGGTAACTATGGGACCCAGTACTTC.

This chain links TRBV29-1 with TRBJ1-2, with a possible D match to TRBD1 (5 bases). Germline V gene data show CDR1 as SQVTM and CDR2 as ANQGSEA. V lost 4 bases to trimming and J lost 4 bases, with 16 bases between them. This CDR3 contains 14 residues. This CDR3 reads CSVGGRGTSYGYTF. CDR3 bases: TGCAGCGTTGGGGGCCGGGGAACCTCCTATGGCTACACCTTC.

The chain carries TRBV12-3 or TRBV12-4 and TRBJ2-5; TRBD2 is a possible D gene (6 bases). Trimming removed 3 bases from V and 6 bases from J, with 14 bases in between. CDR3 length: 14 amino acids. The CDR3 DNA is TGTGCCAGCAGTTTGCGGGACCGTGAAAAGACCCAGTACTTC. Translation: CASSLRDREKTQYF.

This sequence joins TRBV20-1 and TRBJ1-2; possibly TRBD1 for D (5 bases). CDR3 length: 12 amino acids. The V end was cut by 5 bases, the J end by 8 bases, with 15 bases between. The germline CDR1 and CDR2 sequences are DFQATT and SNEGSKA (reference sequence). CDR3 amino acids: CSAAGLVWGYTF. The CDR3 nucleotides are TGCAGTGCTGCAGGGCTCGTATGGGGCTACACCTTC.

J is TRBJ1-2 and V is TRBV7-2; TRBD1 is a possible D gene (5 bases). The V and J ends lost 1 base and 8 bases respectively, with 11 bases between them. The CDR3 consists of 13 residues. CDR1 SGHTA and CDR2 FQGNSA come from the germline V gene. The CDR3 is CASSLGGGEGYTF. In DNA, the CDR3 is TGTGCCAGCAGCTTAGGGGGAGGGGAAGGCTACACCTTC.

The chain has TRBV29-1 and TRBJ2-4; 12 bases match TRBD2. J gave up 3 bases and V 4 bases, and 1 base lay outside the gene matches. CDR1 SQVTM and CDR2 ANQGSEA come from the germline V gene. The CDR3 is 14 amino acids. CDR3 DNA sequence: TGCAGCGTTGGACTAGCGGGAGTCAAAAACATTCAGTACTTC. Encoded protein: CSVGLAGVKNIQYF. Based on the CDR3 plus reference TRBV29-1 and TRBJ2-4, the full variable domain is SAVISQKPSRDICQRGTSLTIQCQVDSQVTMMFWYRQQPGQSLTLIATANQGSEATYESGFVIDKFPISRPNLTFSTLTVSNMSPEDSSIYLCSVGLAGVKNIQYFGAGTRLSVL.

This rearrangement joins TRBV4-1 to TRBJ1-4; possible D gene TRBD1, 6 bases. Germline V gene sequence: CDR1 MGHRA, CDR2 YSYEKL. Between the trimmed V and J ends, which lost 7 bases and 0 bases, there was a span of 21 bases. This CDR3 spans 18 amino acids. CDR3 in DNA: TGCGCCAGCACCTTGAGGGGGGATGTCCTCGCAACTAATGAAAAACTGTTTTTT. The encoded protein is CASTLRGDVLATNEKLFF.

This clonotype was observed once. The chain couples TRBV3-1 to TRBJ1-1, with 10 bases aligning to TRBD1. Germline V gene lookup returns CDR1 LGHDT and CDR2 YNNKEL (reference sequence). Unmatched junction bases numbered 2, after V lost 6 bases and J lost 1 base. This CDR3 region has 14 residues. The CDR3 sequence is CASSRQGANTEAFF. CDR3 in DNA: TGTGCCAGCAGTCGACAGGGGGCGAACACTGAAGCTTTCTTT.

The chain carries TRBV12-3 or TRBV12-4 and TRBJ2-4; the D gene could be TRBD1 or TRBD2 (5 bases each). The CDR3 loop spans 15 amino acids. The V end lost 1 base, the J end lost 8 bases, and 15 bases lay between the germline ends. This CDR3 is CASSLGGYTRDIQYF. The DNA of the CDR3 is TGTGCCAGCAGTTTAGGGGGCTATACGAGGGACATTCAGTACTTC.

The chain has TRBV14 and TRBJ2-3, with a tentative D call TRBD2 (5 bases). The CDR3 has 16 residues. Per the germline V gene, CDR1 is SGHDN and CDR2 is FVKESK. The germline V and J ends were trimmed by 1 base and 4 bases, with 15 bases remaining between them. The DNA of the CDR3 is TGTGCCAGCAGCCAAGCTTCGAGGGCAGTGCCAGATACGCAGTATTTT. Translation gives CASSQASRAVPDTQYF.

The J gene is TRBJ2-7, the V gene TRBV28, with 11 bases matching TRBD1. Germline V gives CDR1 MDHEN, CDR2 SYDVKM. The junction had 5 bases not matched to a gene; V was cut back by 10 bases and J by 3 bases. CDR3 size: 13 residues. CDR3 nucleotides: TGTGCCACCTCCGGGACAGGGGGCTACGAGCAGTACTTC. Its translation: CATSGTGGYEQYF.

The rearrangement joins TRBV20-1 to TRBJ2-3, with 8 positions matching TRBD1. CDR3 size: 15 residues. CDR1 DFQATT and CDR2 SNEGSKA come from the germline V gene (reference sequence). With V trimmed by 0 bases and J by 2 bases, 4 bases remained unmatched. Written as DNA, the CDR3 is TGCAGTGCTAGAGATCCAGGGGGCATCACAGATACGCAGTATTTT. It specifies CSARDPGGITDTQYF.

The chain links TRBV30 to TRBJ2-7; 10 bases agree with TRBD2. The V and J ends lost 0 bases and 6 bases, in that order; junction bases with no gene match: 5. The length of the CDR3 is 14 residues. Germline V gene lookup returns CDR1 GTSNPN and CDR2 SVGIG (reference sequence). CDR3 coding DNA: TGTGCCTGGAGTGTAACTAGCGGGACTGCCGAGCAGTACTTC. It translates to CAWSVTSGTAEQYF.